The text below deals with one T cell receptor (beta chain). This entry belongs to a study of T cell responses to AZD1222 COVID-19 vaccine. Samples with a second dose at about 4 or about 12 weeks were pooled together. The assay was immunoSEQ multiplex PCR, and TCRdb's table has in-frame clones only and misses some. The sample lists more than 55,000 clones, approximately 89% seen once, with under 6.5% in the top ten. Germline CDR1 reads SGHRS; CDR2 reads YFSETQ. This CDR3 contains 15 residues. Trimming shortened V by 3 bases and J by 5 bases, and 15 bases separated the two germline ends. Here the sequenced sample was peripheral blood, taken 28 days after the second AZD1222 dose. The chain employs TRBV5-1 and TRBJ2-4; possible D gene TRBD2, 6 bases. The receptor was derived from an adult who received the AZD1222 COVID-19 vaccine. CDR3 sequence: CASSSGLQLQNIQYF. The CDR3 bases are TGCGCCAGCAGCTCGGGACTTCAGCTGCAAAACATTCAGTACTTC.